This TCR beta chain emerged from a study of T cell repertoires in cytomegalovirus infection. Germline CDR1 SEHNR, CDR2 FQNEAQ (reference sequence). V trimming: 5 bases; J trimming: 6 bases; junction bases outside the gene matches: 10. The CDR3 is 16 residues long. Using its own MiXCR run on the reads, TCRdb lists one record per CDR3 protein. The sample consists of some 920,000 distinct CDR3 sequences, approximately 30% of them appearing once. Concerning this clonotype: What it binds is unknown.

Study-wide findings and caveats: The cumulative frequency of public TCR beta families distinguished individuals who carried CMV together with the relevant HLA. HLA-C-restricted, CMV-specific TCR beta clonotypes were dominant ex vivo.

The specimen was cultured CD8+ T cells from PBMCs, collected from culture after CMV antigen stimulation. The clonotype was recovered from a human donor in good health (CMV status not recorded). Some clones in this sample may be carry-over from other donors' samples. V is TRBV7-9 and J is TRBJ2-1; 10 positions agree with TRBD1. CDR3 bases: TGTGCCAGCAGCGGCAACCGGGACAGGGGACTCAATGAGCAGTTCTTC. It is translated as CASSGNRDRGLNEQFF.